This T cell receptor beta chain was profiled in a study of human T cells and chemical hapten exposure. Overall study results and limits: High-frequency TCRs, those above 1 in 1000, stayed the same after DPC sensitization.

The germline V gene has CDR1 MNHEY and CDR2 SVGEGT. The CDR3 loop spans 11 amino acids. V gave up 2 bases and J gave up 7 bases, with 5 bases separating them. Details on this clonotype: Its specificity is not known.

The library attached unique molecular identifiers to individual cDNA molecules. From the RACE reads, TCRdb called clonotypes with MiXCR, one entry per CDR3 protein. In the table there are some 300,000 distinct CDR3 sequences, around 5% of which are singletons. Time point here: pre-sensitization, week 0. Treatment denoted: therapeutic diphenylcyclopropenone sensitization with weekly scalp DPC. The source material was whole blood, sampled in connection with sensitization to the hapten diphenylcyclopropenone (DPC). The chain couples TRBV6-2 or TRBV6-3 to TRBJ1-1, with D uncertain. The source is a woman younger than 35 with alopecia areata. Some clones in this sample may be carry-over from other donors' samples. CDR3 protein: CASSYPNEAFF. DNA of the CDR3: TGTGCCAGCAGTTACCCCAATGAAGCTTTCTTT.